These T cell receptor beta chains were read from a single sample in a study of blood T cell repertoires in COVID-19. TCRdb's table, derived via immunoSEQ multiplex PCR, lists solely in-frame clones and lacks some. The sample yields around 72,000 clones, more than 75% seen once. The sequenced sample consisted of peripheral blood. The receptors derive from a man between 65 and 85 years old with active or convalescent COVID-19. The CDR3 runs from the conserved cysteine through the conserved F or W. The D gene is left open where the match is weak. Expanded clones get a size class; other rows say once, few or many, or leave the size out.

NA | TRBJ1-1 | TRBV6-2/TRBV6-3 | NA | CASSYGQNTEAFF | TGTGCCAGCAGTTACGGCCAGAACACTGAAGCTTTCTTT
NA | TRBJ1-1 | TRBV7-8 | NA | CASSSAGAGTEAFF | TGTGCCAGCAGCTCAGCAGGGGCTGGCACTGAAGCTTTCTTT
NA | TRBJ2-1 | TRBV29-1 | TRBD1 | CSVERTGSYNEQFF | TGCAGCGTTGAAAGGACAGGCTCCTACAATGAGCAGTTCTTC
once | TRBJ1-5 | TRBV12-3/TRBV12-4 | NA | CASSFRGDQPQHF | TGTGCCAGCAGTTTCAGGGGCGATCAGCCCCAGCATTTT
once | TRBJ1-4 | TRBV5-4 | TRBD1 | CASSLAPQGADEKLFF | TGTGCCAGCAGCTTGGCCCCACAGGGGGCGGATGAAAAACTGTTTTTT
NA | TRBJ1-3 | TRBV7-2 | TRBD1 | CASSLWTGGNTIYF | TGTGCCAGCAGCTTATGGACAGGGGGAAACACCATATATTTT
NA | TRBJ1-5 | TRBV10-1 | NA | CASSPTCYRIGNQPQHF | TGCGCCAGCAGTCCAACCTGCTACAGGATCGGCAATCAGCCCCAGCATTTT
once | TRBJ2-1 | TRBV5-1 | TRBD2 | CASSPTSGSYNEQFF | TGCGCCAGCAGCCCTACTAGCGGCTCCTACAATGAGCAGTTCTTC
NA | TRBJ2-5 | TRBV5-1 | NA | CASSLSQPQETQYF | TGCGCCAGCAGCTTGTCACAGCCACAAGAGACCCAGTACTTC
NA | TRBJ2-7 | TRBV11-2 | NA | CASSLVVGTEQYF | TGTGCCAGCAGCTTAGTAGTTGGTACCGAGCAGTACTTC
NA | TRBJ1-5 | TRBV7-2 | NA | CASSLGELQPQHF | TGTGCCAGCAGCTTAGGAGAGCTACAGCCCCAGCATTTT
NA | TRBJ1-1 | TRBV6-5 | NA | CASIKTTPSTEAFF | TGTGCCAGCATTAAGACAACCCCGAGCACTGAAGCTTTCTTT
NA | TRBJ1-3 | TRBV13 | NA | CASSSRAGAGNTIYF | TGTGCCAGCAGCTCCCGGGCAGGGGCTGGAAACACCATATATTTT
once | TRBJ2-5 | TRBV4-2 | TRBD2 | CASSQLSGTETQYF | TGTGCCAGCAGCCAACTTAGCGGGACTGAGACCCAGTACTTC
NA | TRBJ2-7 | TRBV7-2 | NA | CASSLDTVSTYEQYF | TGTGCCAGCAGCTTAGATACAGTATCTACCTACGAGCAGTACTTC
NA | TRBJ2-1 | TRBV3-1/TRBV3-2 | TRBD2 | CASSPALAGVGNEQFF | TGTGCCAGCAGCCCCGCCCTAGCGGGAGTAGGGAATGAGCAGTTCTTC